Listed below are T cell receptor beta chains from one sample, sequenced in a study of T cell changes during pregnancy in multiple sclerosis. Measured with immunoSEQ multiplex PCR; TCRdb has only the in-frame clones, and not every one. This repertoire shows around 40,000 clones, 90% to 95% found once; its top ten account for 0.75% to 0.85%. The specimen comprised CD4+ T cells from peripheral blood mononuclear cells, sampled in the third trimester of pregnancy. The receptors shown here come from a female donor with multiple sclerosis, enrolled in a pregnancy study. Both conserved end residues are part of each CDR3. The order of the fields is J gene, V gene, CDR3 length, D gene, CDR3 protein. The D gene is left open where the match is weak.

>TRBJ2-1|TRBV18|14|TRBD2
CASSPRLARNEQFF
>TRBJ2-7|TRBV19|15|TRBD1
CASSLMGQGTYEQYF
>TRBJ2-3|TRBV28|14|TRBD2
CASILSGRTDTQYF
>TRBJ2-1|TRBV27|14|NA
CASSLRGGVNEQFF
>TRBJ1-1|TRBV2|13|TRBD1
CASRIQGRREAFF
>TRBJ1-5|TRBV5-1|16|NA
CASSPGRSDSNQPQHF
>TRBJ1-1|TRBV27|14|NA
CASSFNEANTEAFF
>TRBJ2-1|TRBV18|17|TRBD1
CASSPREQGAQGSEQFF
>TRBJ2-7|TRBV6-1|16|NA
CASSEEFRRVTYEQYF
>TRBJ2-1|TRBV4-1|12|NA
CASSRGEREQFF
>TRBJ1-5|TRBV11-2|11|NA
CASSFSQPQHF
>TRBJ1-1|TRBV28|15|TRBD1
CASSSAQGQNTEAFF
>TRBJ1-2|TRBV27|14|NA
CASSSAGLDYGYTF
>TRBJ2-3|TRBV4-3|17|TRBD2
CASSQGTSGRSEDTQYF
>TRBJ2-7|TRBV6-1|14|NA
CASVPPTFTYEQYF
>TRBJ1-2|TRBV28|12|TRBD1
CASSPPDRYYTF
>TRBJ1-1|TRBV7-2|14|TRBD1
CASKRQGTNTEAFF
>TRBJ2-7|TRBV6-6|13|NA
CASSTGTTYEQYF
>TRBJ1-1|TRBV6-5|15|TRBD1
CASSSKTGEWTEAFF
>TRBJ2-7|TRBV4-1|14|TRBD1
CASSQEGDRGEQYF
>TRBJ1-1|TRBV18|16|NA
CASSPSSTGRGTEAFF
>TRBJ1-4|TRBV14|13|NA
CASSRTVLEKLFF
>TRBJ2-1|TRBV12-2|17|NA
CASRPAWASGRAHEQFF
>TRBJ2-1|TRBV14|16|TRBD2
CASSQLSGAVFDEQFF
>TRBJ1-1|TRBV2|13|NA
CASSELPGTEAFF
>TRBJ2-7|TRBV4-2|15|TRBD1
CASSPGQGGGYEQYF
>TRBJ1-5|TRBV11-2|14|NA
CASSLGAGNQPQHF
>TRBJ2-5|TRBV4-1|14|NA
CASRDSALQETQYF
>TRBJ2-2|TRBV19|16|NA
CASSPASTVSTGELFF
>TRBJ1-2|TRBV2|15|TRBD1
CASSEDLAGGYGYTF
>TRBJ2-5|TRBV12-5|14|NA
CASGLVGGLETQYF
>TRBJ1-6|TRBV30|13|NA
CAWMGETNSPLHF
>TRBJ2-1|TRBV19|15|TRBD2
CASSLLAGLYNEQFF
>TRBJ1-5|TRBV2|13|NA
CASREDGNQPQHF
>TRBJ1-1|TRBV28|13|TRBD1
CASRQTGLTEAFF
>TRBJ2-7|TRBV2|18|TRBD2
CASSEFPGLAGESVEQYF
>TRBJ1-1|TRBV10-3|14|NA
CAISLSRVETEAFF
>TRBJ1-4|TRBV7-9|13|NA
CASSLGQYEKLFF
>TRBJ1-1|TRBV11-2|15|TRBD1
CASSSSGTGGTEAFF
>TRBJ2-2|TRBV7-9|17|NA
CASSGRRRNDDTGELFF
>TRBJ2-1|TRBV10-2|14|TRBD2
CASMEAGGPNEQFF
>TRBJ1-1|TRBV7-9|15|NA
CASSFDQGRNSEAFF